This T cell receptor (beta chain) was sequenced in a study of neurological immune-mediated disorders. Findings and caveats of the study: When the repertoires were grouped phylogenetically, those of 18 of the 34 multiple sclerosis patients came together in a single cluster of related CDR3 sequences, which points to a possible repertoire-level signature. None of the CDR3 amino acid sequences found in expanded clones was shared across subjects. This suggests that the TCR-beta repertoires were private in all groups. Whereas HTLV-1-associated myelopathy showed the most TCR clonal expansion, multiple sclerosis showed the least, with levels below those of healthy controls.

Germline CDR1 KGHSH, CDR2 LQKENI. The CDR3 is 12 residues long. The junction had 2 bases not matched to a gene; V was cut back by 5 bases and J by 5 bases. The unsorted libraries were prepared from 2 million PBMCs (stored at -80 C). This clonotype was recorded at least ten times. The antigen is unknown. TCRdb re-called the 5' RACE reads through MiXCR, storing one row per CDR3 protein. This sample has under 45,000 distinct CDR3 sequences; 3% to 4% occur once, and the top ten carry approximately 2.2%. The V and J genes are TRBV18 and TRBJ2-7, with 8 positions matching TRBD2. What was sequenced was PBMCs. This clonotype was obtained from a man between 25 and 39 years old with multiple sclerosis. CDR3 amino acids: CASSAAGDEQYF. The CDR3 nucleotides read TGTGCCAGCTCAGCAGCGGGGGACGAGCAGTACTTC.